This TCR beta chain emerged from a study of OX40 agonist ivuxolimab in advanced cancers. Germline CDR1 SQVTM, CDR2 ANQGSEA. Trimming left V 5 bases short and J 0 bases short, with 14 bases between. This CDR3 is 14 amino acids long. Overall study results and limits: Among the lowest peripheral clonal expansion occurred in 0.1-3.0 mg/kg partial responders.

Generated by immunoSEQ multiplex PCR, the TCRdb table keeps only in-frame clones and is missing some. This table has 71,000 or so clones, 80% to 85% appearing once. On this clone itself: The antigen is undetermined.

This specimen consisted of CD4+ or CD8+ T cells sorted from blood, obtained in a trial of the OX40 agonist ivuxolimab. The rearrangement uses TRBV29-1 and TRBJ2-7; D uncertain. The receptor comes from an adult with an advanced solid tumor such as melanoma, head and neck, liver or kidney cancer. In nucleotides, the CDR3 is TGCAGCGTTAGGGTGGTAGCCAGCTCCTACGAGCAGTACTTC. Its translation is CSVRVVASSYEQYF.